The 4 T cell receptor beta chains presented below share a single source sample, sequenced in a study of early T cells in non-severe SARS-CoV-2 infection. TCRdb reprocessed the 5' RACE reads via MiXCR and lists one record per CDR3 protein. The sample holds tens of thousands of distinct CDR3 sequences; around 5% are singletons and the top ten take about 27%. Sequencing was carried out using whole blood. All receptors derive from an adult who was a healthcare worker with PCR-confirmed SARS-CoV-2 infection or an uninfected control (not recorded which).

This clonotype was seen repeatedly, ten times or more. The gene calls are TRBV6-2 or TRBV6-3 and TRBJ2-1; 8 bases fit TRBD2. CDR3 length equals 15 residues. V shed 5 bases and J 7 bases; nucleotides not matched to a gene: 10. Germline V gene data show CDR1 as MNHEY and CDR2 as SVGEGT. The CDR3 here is CASSPKSGGRNEQFF. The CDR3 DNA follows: TGTGCCAGCAGTCCCAAAAGCGGGGGTAGGAATGAGCAGTTCTTC.

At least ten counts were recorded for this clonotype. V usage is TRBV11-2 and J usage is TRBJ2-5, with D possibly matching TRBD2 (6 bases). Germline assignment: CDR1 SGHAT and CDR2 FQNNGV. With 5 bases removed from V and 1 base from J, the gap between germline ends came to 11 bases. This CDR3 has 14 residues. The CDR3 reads CASSQTRAQETQYF. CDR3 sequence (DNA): TGTGCCAGCAGCCAGACTAGAGCCCAAGAGACCCAGTACTTC. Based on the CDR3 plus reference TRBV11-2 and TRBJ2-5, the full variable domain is EAGVAQSPRYKIIEKRQSVAFWCNPISGHATLYWYQQILGQGPKLLIQFQNNGVVDDSQLPKDRFSAERLKGVDSTLKIQPAKLEDSAVYLCASSQTRAQETQYFGPGTRLLVL.

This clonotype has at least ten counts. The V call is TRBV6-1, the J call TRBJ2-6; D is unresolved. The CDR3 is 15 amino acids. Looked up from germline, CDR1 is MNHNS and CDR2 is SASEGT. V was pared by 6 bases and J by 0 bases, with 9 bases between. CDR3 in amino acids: CASRDGSSGANVLTF. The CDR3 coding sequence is TGTGCCAGCAGGGACGGCAGCTCTGGGGCCAACGTCCTGACTTTC.

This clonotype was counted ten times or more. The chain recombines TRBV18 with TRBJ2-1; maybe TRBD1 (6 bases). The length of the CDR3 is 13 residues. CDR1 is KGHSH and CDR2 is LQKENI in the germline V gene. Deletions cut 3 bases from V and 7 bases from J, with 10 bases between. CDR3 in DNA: TGTGCCAGCTCACCCGACAGGAGTAATGAGCAGTTCTTC. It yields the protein CASSPDRSNEQFF.